This is a list of T cell receptor beta chains from one sample in a study of blood T cells in healthy people across ages. TCRdb re-called the 5' RACE reads with MiXCR, one entry per CDR3 protein. The sample lists hundreds of thousands of distinct CDR3 sequences; roughly 26% were seen once. The specimen sequenced was blood. These TCRs come from a woman older than 75 in good health. CDR3s include the opening cysteine and the closing phenylalanine or tryptophan. The D gene is left open where the match is weak. Not every row has a clone size; where given, it reads once, few, many or a size class.

J,V,D,length,size,DNA,CDR3
TRBJ2-7,TRBV6-6,.,15,few,TGTGCCAGCAGTTACTCCGGAGAAGGGGTCTACGAGCAGTACTTC,CASSYSGEGVYEQYF
TRBJ2-1,TRBV24-1,TRBD1,15,many,TGTGCCACCAGTGAGCGACAGGGGGCCAGGAATGAGCAGTTCTTC,CATSERQGARNEQFF
TRBJ1-2,TRBV6-5,TRBD1,13,many,TGTGCCAGCAGACAGGGGATTAACTATGGCTACACCTTC,CASRQGINYGYTF
TRBJ1-1,TRBV20-1,.,13,many,TGCAGTGCTAGAGCAGACACGAACACTGAAGCTTTCTTT,CSARADTNTEAFF
TRBJ2-7,TRBV30,.,14,few,TGTGCCTGGAGTGTCCTCTATACCTCCTACGAGCAGTACTTC,CAWSVLYTSYEQYF
TRBJ2-1,TRBV7-9,.,14,many,TGTGCCAGCACCCCTGCGGCAGGGTACAATGAGCAGTTCTTC,CASTPAAGYNEQFF
TRBJ1-4,TRBV15,.,13,many,TGTGCCACCAGCAGTCCATTCTTTGAAAAACTGTTTTTT,CATSSPFFEKLFF
TRBJ1-2,TRBV20-1,.,14,many,TGCAGTGCTAGAGATCGGACGAAAAACTATGGCTACACCTTC,CSARDRTKNYGYTF
TRBJ1-2,TRBV7-9,TRBD1,13,.,TGTGCCAGCAGCCCCGGGACAGTTAATGGCTACACCTTC,CASSPGTVNGYTF
TRBJ2-3,TRBV12-3/TRBV12-4,TRBD1,14,.,TGTGCCAGCAATAAAAAGGGGGCAGGGGATGCGCAGTATTTT,CASNKKGAGDAQYF
TRBJ1-4,TRBV6-6,.,11,many,TGTGCCAGCATGGGGAATGAAAAACTGTTTTTT,CASMGNEKLFF
TRBJ1-3,TRBV12-3/TRBV12-4,.,13,.,TGTGCCAGCAGTTTATTACAGGGAAACACCATATATTTT,CASSLLQGNTIYF
TRBJ2-2,TRBV15,.,15,.,TGTGCCACCAGCGATGATATTGATCCCACCGGGGAGCTGTTTTTT,CATSDDIDPTGELFF
TRBJ1-5,TRBV6-2/TRBV6-3,.,13,.,TGTGCCAGCAGCTATTCTCCGGGGCTGCCCCAGCATTTT,CASSYSPGLPQHF
TRBJ1-2,TRBV7-9,.,14,many,TGTGCCAGCAGCCCCCCCCGGGAGATTGCCGGCTACACCTTC,CASSPPREIAGYTF
TRBJ1-5,TRBV2,TRBD1,13,once,TGTGCCAGCGGACAGGGACTGGATCAGCCCCAGCATTTT,CASGQGLDQPQHF
TRBJ1-5,TRBV12-3/TRBV12-4,.,13,few,TGTGCCAGCAGTGACAGCCCTAATCAGCCCCAGCATTTT,CASSDSPNQPQHF
TRBJ1-2,TRBV3-1,.,13,few,TGTGCCAGCAGCCGCGGGAATCCCTATGGCTACACCTTC,CASSRGNPYGYTF
TRBJ2-7,TRBV11-1,.,16,.,TGTGCCAGCAGCTTAGGGTGGGTACAGGGCATCGACGAGCAGTACTTC,CASSLGWVQGIDEQYF
TRBJ2-1,TRBV7-2,TRBD2,15,many,TGTGCCAGCAGCCCCGGGACTAGCGTCTACAATGAGCAGTTCTTC,CASSPGTSVYNEQFF
TRBJ2-2,TRBV4-1,.,17,.,TGCGCCAGCAGCCAAGTGGCACAGGGTAAAGGGACCGGGGAGCTGTTTTTT,CASSQVAQGKGTGELFF
TRBJ2-3,TRBV6-5,TRBD2,15,.,TGTGCCAGCAGTGAGCTAGCGGGGCTCACAGATACGCAGTATTTT,CASSELAGLTDTQYF
TRBJ1-3,TRBV7-9,TRBD1,15,.,TGTGCCAGCAGCTTGGCAGGGACAGACGGAAACACCATATATTTT,CASSLAGTDGNTIYF
TRBJ1-1,TRBV24-1,TRBD1,15,few,TGTGCCACCAGGGGCAGGGGGAACATGAACACTGAAGCTTTCTTT,CATRGRGNMNTEAFF